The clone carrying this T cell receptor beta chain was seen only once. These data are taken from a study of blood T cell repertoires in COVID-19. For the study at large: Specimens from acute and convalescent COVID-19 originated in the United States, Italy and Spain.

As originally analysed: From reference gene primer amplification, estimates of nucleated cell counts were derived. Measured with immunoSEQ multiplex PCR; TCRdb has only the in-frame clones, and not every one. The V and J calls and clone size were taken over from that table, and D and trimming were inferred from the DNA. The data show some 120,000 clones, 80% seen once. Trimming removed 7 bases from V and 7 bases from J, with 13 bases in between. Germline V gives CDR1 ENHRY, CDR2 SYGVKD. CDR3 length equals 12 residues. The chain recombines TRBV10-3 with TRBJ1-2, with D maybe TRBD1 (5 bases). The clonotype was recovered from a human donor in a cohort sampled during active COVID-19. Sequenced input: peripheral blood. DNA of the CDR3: TGTGCCATCATTGGCGGGGGTTCTGGCTACACCTTC. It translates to CAIIGGGSGYTF.